The clone carrying this TCR beta chain was counted many times. Germline values: CDR1 GTSNPN, CDR2 SVGIG (reference sequence). The length of the CDR3 is 13 residues. V lost 3 bases to trimming and J lost 4 bases; unmatched junction nucleotides: 5. TCRdb redid the calling of the 5' RACE reads with MiXCR, one entry per CDR3 protein. The sample records tens of thousands of distinct CDR3 sequences, 6% being singletons. This specimen comes from a study of CD8 T cells in ankylosing spondylitis. The chain uses TRBV30 and TRBJ1-1, with 7 bases aligning to TRBD1. The sequencing sample was made of blood, either unsorted or a sorted T cell fraction (not recorded which). The receptor was derived from a male donor with ankylosing spondylitis or in good health (not recorded which). CDR3 DNA sequence: TGTGCCTGGAGCGTTAAGGGGGCCACTGAAGCTTTCTTT. It specifies CAWSVKGATEAFF.